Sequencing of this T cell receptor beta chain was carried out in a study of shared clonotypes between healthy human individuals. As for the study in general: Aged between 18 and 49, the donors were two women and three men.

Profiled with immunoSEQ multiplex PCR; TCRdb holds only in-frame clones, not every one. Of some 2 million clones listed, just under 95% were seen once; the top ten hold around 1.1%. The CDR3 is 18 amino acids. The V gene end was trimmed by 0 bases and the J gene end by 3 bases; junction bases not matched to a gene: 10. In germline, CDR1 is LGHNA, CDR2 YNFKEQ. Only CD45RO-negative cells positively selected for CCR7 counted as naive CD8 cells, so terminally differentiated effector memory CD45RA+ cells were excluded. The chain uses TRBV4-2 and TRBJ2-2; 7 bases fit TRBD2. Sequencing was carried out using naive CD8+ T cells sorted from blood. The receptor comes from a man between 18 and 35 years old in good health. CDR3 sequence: CASSQDLDLAADTGELFF. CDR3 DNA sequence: TGTGCCAGCAGCCAAGATCTAGACCTAGCGGCAGACACCGGGGAGCTGTTTTTT.